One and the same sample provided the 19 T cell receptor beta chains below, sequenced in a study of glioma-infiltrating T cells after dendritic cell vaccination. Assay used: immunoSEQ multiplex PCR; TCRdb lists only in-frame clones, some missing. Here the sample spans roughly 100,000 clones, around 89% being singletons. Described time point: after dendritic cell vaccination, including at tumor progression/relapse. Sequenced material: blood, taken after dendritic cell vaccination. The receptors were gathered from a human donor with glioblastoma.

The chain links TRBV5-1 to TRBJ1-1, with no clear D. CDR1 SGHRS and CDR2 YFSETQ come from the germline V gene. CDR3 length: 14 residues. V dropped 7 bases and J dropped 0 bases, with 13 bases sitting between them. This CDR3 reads CASGSESMNTEAFF. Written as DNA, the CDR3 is TGCGCCAGCGGCTCAGAATCCATGAACACTGAAGCTTTCTTT.

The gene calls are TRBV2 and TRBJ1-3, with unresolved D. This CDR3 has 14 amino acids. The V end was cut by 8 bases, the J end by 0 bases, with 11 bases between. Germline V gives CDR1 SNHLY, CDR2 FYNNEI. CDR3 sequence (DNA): TGTGCCAGCCGACTCTCGGCCTCTGGAAACACCATATATTTT. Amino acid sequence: CASRLSASGNTIYF.

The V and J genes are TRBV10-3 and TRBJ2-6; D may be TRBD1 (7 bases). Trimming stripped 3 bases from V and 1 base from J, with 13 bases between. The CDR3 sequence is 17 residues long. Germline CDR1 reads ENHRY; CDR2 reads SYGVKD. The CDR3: CAISDEQGRSGANVLTF. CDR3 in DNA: TGTGCCATCAGTGACGAACAGGGGAGGTCTGGGGCCAACGTCCTGACTTTC.

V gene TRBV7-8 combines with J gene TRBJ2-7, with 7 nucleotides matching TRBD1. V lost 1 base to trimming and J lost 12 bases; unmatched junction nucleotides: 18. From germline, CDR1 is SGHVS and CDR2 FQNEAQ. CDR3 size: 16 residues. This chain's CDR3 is CASSLGGLRDSGIWYF. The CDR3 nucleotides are TGTGCCAGCAGCTTAGGAGGGTTAAGGGACAGCGGAATTTGGTACTTC.

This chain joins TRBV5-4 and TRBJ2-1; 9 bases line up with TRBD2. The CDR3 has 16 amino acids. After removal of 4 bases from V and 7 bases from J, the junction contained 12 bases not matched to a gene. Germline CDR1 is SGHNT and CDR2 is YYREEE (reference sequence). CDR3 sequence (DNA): TGTGCCAGCAGCGCGCTGGGTAGCGGGAGTGAAAATGAGCAGTTCTTC. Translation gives CASSALGSGSENEQFF.

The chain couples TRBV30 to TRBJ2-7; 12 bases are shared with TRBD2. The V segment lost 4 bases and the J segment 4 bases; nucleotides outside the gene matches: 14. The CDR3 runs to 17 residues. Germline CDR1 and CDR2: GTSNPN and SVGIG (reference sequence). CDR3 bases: TGTGCCTGGAACTCAGGGGCTAGCGGGAGGGTCCTGTACGAGCAGTACTTC. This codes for CAWNSGASGRVLYEQYF. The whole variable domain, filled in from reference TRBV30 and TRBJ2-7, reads SQTIHQWPATLVQPVGSPLSLECTVEGTSNPNLYWYRQAAGRGLQLLFYSVGIGQISSEVPQNLSASRPQDRQFILSSKKLLLSDSGFYLCAWNSGASGRVLYEQYFGPGTRLTVT.

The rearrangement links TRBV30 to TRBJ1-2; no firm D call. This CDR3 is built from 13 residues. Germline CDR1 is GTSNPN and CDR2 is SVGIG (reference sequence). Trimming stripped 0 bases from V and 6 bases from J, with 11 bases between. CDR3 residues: CAWSVTGSDGYTF. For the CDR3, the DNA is TGTGCCTGGAGTGTAACCGGGTCGGATGGCTACACCTTC.

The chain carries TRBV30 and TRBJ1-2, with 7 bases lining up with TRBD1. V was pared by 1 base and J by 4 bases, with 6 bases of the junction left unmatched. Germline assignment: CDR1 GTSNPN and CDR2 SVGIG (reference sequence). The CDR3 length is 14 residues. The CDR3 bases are TGTGCCTGGAGTGAAGGCAGGGGGTCCTATGGCTACACCTTC. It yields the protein CAWSEGRGSYGYTF.

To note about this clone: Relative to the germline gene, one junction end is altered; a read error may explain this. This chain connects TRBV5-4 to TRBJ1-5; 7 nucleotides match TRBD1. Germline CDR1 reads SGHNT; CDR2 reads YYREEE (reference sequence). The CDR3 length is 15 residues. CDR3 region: CASSQDRDSNQPQHF. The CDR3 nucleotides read TGCGCCAGCAGCCAAGACAGGGATAGCAATCAGCCCCAGCATTTT.

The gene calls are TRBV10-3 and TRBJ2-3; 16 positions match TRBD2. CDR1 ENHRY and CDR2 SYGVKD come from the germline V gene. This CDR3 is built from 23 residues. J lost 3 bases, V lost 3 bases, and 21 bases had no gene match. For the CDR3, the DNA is TGTGCCATCAGTGATAAAACCGGGACTAGCGGGAGGGCTATGGGGATCAATACAGATACGCAGTATTTT. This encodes CAISDKTGTSGRAMGINTDTQYF.

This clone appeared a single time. The CDR3 spells CASRAYRGGQPQHF. The CDR3 DNA is TGTGCCAGCAGGGCTTACAGGGGTGGTCAGCCCCAGCATTTT. The chain joins TRBV2 to TRBJ1-5; TRBD1 aligns across 7 bases. The CDR3 is 14 residues long. CDR1 is SNHLY and CDR2 is FYNNEI in the germline V gene. V shed 6 bases and J 6 bases; nucleotides not matched to a gene: 8.

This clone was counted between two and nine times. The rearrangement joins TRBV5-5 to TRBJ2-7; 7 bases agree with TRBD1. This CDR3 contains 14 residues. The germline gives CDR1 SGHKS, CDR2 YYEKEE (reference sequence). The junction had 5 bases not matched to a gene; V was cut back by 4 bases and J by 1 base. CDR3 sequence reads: CASSQGGASYEQYF. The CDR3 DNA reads TGTGCCAGCAGCCAAGGGGGCGCATCCTACGAGCAGTACTTC.

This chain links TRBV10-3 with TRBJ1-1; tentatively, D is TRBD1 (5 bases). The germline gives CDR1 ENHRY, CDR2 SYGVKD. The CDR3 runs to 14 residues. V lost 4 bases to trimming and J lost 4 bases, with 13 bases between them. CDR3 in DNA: TGTGCCATCAGTGGCGCGGGGGTTGCCACTGAAGCTTTCTTT. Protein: CAISGAGVATEAFF.

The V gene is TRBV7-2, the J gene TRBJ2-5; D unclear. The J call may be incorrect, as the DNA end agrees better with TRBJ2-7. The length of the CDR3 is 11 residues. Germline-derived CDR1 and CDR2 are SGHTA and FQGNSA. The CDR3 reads CASSATYEQYF. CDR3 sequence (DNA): TGTGCCAGCAGCGCTACTTACGAGCAGTACTTC.

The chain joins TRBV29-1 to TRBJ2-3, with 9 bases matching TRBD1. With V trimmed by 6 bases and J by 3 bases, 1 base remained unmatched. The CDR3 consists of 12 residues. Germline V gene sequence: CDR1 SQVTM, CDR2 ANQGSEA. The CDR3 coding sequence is TGCAGCGTGGACAGGGGAACAGATACGCAGTATTTT. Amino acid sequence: CSVDRGTDTQYF.

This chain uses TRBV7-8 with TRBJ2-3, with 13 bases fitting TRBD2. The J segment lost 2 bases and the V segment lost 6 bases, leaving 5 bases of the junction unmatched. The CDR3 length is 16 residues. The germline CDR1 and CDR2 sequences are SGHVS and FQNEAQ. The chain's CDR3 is CASSLLAGGTTDTQYF. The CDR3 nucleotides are TGTGCCAGCAGTTTACTAGCGGGGGGGACCACAGATACGCAGTATTTT.

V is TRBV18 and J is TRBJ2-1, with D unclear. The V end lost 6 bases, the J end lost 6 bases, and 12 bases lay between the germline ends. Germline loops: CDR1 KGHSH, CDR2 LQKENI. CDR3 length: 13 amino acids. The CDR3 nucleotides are TGTGCCAGCTCTACAGTAGAAGGCAATGAGCAGTTCTTC. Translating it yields CASSTVEGNEQFF.

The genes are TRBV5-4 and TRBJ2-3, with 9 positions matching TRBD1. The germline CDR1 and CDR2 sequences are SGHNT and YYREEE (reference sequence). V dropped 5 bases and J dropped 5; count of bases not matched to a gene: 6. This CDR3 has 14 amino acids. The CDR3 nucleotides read TGTGCCAGCAGGATAGACAGGGGGAAAGATACGCAGTATTTT. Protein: CASRIDRGKDTQYF.

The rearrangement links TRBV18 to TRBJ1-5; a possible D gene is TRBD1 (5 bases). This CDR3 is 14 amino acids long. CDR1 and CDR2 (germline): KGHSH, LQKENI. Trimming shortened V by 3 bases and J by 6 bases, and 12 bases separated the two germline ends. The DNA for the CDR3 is TGTGCCAGCTCACCCATCCGGGGGGGTCAGCCCCAGCATTTT. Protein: CASSPIRGGQPQHF.